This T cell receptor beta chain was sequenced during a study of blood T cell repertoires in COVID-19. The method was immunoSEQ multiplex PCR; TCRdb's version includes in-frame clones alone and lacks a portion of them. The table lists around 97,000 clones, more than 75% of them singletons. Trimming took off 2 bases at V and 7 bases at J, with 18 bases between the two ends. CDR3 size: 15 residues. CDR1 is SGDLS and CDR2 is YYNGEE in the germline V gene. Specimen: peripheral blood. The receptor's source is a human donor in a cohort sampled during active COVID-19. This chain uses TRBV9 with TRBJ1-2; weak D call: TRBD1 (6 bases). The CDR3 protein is CASSVGTGGRFGYTF. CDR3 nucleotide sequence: TGTGCCAGCAGCGTCGGTACGGGGGGCCGATTTGGCTACACCTTC.